One TCR beta chain is described in this entry. Antigen unknown. The study ran its PCR with 60 Vbeta and 13 Jbeta primers. Measured with immunoSEQ multiplex PCR; TCRdb has only the in-frame clones, and not every one. The sample has 100,000 to 150,000 clones; approximately 76% are singletons. This sample is drawn from a study of cytomegalovirus exposure and HLA in healthy donors. Study-wide findings and caveats: Most of the CMV-associated TCR beta chains (in a later analysis) appeared to be HLA-restricted.

The V gene's germline CDR1 is MNHNS and CDR2 SASEGT. The V and J ends lost 8 bases and 2 bases respectively, with 12 bases between them. This CDR3 region has 13 residues. The sequence derives from a man in his 60s in good health and CMV-seropositive. Sequenced material: PBMCs. This chain uses TRBV6-1 with TRBJ1-1; D is ambiguous. This chain's CDR3 is CASRAGYNTEAFF. The CDR3 DNA reads TGTGCCAGCCGGGCGGGCTATAACACTGAAGCTTTCTTT.